This T cell receptor beta chain was identified during a study of OX40 agonist ivuxolimab in advanced cancers. Study information: Participants averaged 60 years of age (range roughly 20 to 90) and were 75% to 90% male.

Turning to this clone: Its antigen is as yet unknown.

Some clones are missing from TCRdb's copy, which holds only in-frame ones; the method was immunoSEQ multiplex PCR. The sample contains more than 95,000 clones, 92% of which appear only once. Study findings and constraints: Clonal expansion among partial responders at 0.1-3.0 mg/kg ranked near the lowest. At doses 0.1 to 3.0 mg/kg, CD4+ and CD8+ clones expanded.

V dropped 5 bases and J dropped 4; count of bases not matched to a gene: 10. Germline V lookup: CDR1 SGHTA, CDR2 FQGNSA. CDR3 length: 15 amino acids. The sequence was collected from an adult with an advanced solid tumor such as melanoma, head and neck, liver or kidney cancer. The sequencing here drew on CD4+ or CD8+ T cells sorted from blood, taken in a trial of the OX40 agonist ivuxolimab. V usage is TRBV7-2 and J usage is TRBJ2-7; TRBD1 aligns across 8 bases. CDR3 region: CASSAGQGLSYEQYF. For the CDR3, the DNA is TGTGCCAGCAGCGCCGGACAGGGTTTATCATACGAGCAGTACTTC.